The source of this T cell receptor (beta chain) is a study of T cell clonality in common variable immunodeficiency. The CDR3 has 14 residues. Germline V gives CDR1 DFQATT, CDR2 SNEGSKA (reference sequence). Assay used: immunoSEQ multiplex PCR; TCRdb lists only in-frame clones, some missing. This sample carries approximately 40,000 clones, none of them present only once. Comments on this clone: The read ends 3 residues early relative to the CDR3; the germline J gene fills the gap.

Most patients and controls had Caucasian heritage. The V call is TRBV20-1, the J call TRBJ2-3; the match to TRBD2 covers 9 bases. The sequencing sample was made of peripheral blood mononuclear cells. The clonotype comes from a person between 18 and 75 years old in good health. The CDR3 DNA, read in part, is TGCAGTGCAGGGACTAGCAGGCTCAAGGAGACG. It yields the protein CSAGTSRLKET. The whole CDR3 protein reads CSAGTSRLKETQYF.